This TCR beta chain was recorded in a study of shared clonotypes between healthy human individuals. Both subsets, CD45RA+ naive and CD45RA-negative memory, were split from the CD4+ cells. Study results and limitations: It was the non-shared clonotypes that had lower generation probabilities than clonotypes shared by all four donors.

Under the authors' procedure: Owing to the provision of junction-only sequences devoid of quality scores by immunoSEQ, filtering differed. Data came from immunoSEQ multiplex PCR; TCRdb stores just in-frame clones and leaves some out. V and J calls and clone size are as listed in that table; D and trimming were resolved from the DNA. The sample includes some 2.3 million clones, approximately 93% of them seen just once. This CDR3 region has 12 residues. Germline CDR1 SEHNR, CDR2 FQNEAQ (reference sequence). V lost 4 bases, J lost 6 bases, and 9 bases lay in between. Concerning this clone itself: Its cognate antigen is unknown.

The V call is TRBV7-9, the J call TRBJ1-2; no clear D. Sequenced material: naive CD4+ T cells from PBMCs. Documented subset: CD45RA+ positively selected. The source of this sequence is a man aged 18-30 years in good health. Some clones in this sample may be carry-over from other donors' samples. The CDR3 here is CASSSRTDGYTF. Written as DNA, the CDR3 is TGTGCCAGCAGCTCTCGGACGGATGGCTACACCTTC. The full variable domain, completed using reference TRBV7-9 and TRBJ1-2, is DTGVSQNPRHKITKRGQNVTFRCDPISEHNRLYWYRQTLGQGPEFLTYFQNEAQLEKSRLLSDRFSAERPKGSFSTLEIQRTEQGDSAMYLCASSSRTDGYTFGSGTRLTVV.